The source of this T cell receptor beta chain is a study of persistence of HIV-infected CD4 T cells. Study context: Blood samples, up to 180 mL, came from multiple time points, except a couple of leukapheresis donors sampled once. Whole-study results and caveats: Degenerate expanded CDR3beta sequences were enriched among CMV- and Gag-responding cells. Compared with CD3/CD28-stimulated cells, CMV- and Gag-responding cells showed lower TCRbeta richness.

Sequencing used immunoSEQ version 4 in survey mode. TCRdb's table, derived via immunoSEQ multiplex PCR, lists solely in-frame clones and lacks some. Here the sample spans 40,000 to 45,000 clones, around 89% being singletons. This nonspecific control used anti-CD3/anti-CD28 bead stimulation of CD4+ T cells. CD4+ T cells upregulating both CD40 ligand and CD69 were sorted as responding cells. Worth noting for this clone: Its specificity is not known.

The J segment lost 5 bases and the V segment lost 6 bases, leaving 8 bases of the junction unmatched. The V gene's germline CDR1 is SGHTA and CDR2 FQGNSA. The CDR3 runs 15 residues. The genes are TRBV7-2 and TRBJ2-1; TRBD2 matches 9 bases. The sequencing used CD4+ T cells sorted from PBMCs after approximately 18-hour stimulation, collected from a patient who received antiretroviral therapy. This receptor was taken from an adult man with HIV who was CMV-seropositive. This CDR3 is CASRPRAGGDNEQFF. CDR3 bases: TGTGCCAGCAGGCCTCGCGCGGGGGGGGACAATGAGCAGTTCTTC.